One and the same sample provided the 17 T cell receptor beta chains below, sequenced in a study of shared clonotypes between healthy human individuals. Repertoires were generated with immunoSEQ multiplex PCR, while TCRdb's copy carries only in-frame clones and drops some. Of about 660,000 clones listed, 74% were seen once; the top ten hold 1.5% to 2%. Sequencing was performed on memory CD4+ T cells sorted from blood. Indicated subset: CD45RA-negative fraction. The receptor source for this set is a woman under 40 in good health.

This clone has just a few counts. The junction differs from germline at one of its ends, possibly a read error. The chain couples TRBV28 to TRBJ1-2; possibly TRBD1 for D (5 bases). The CDR3 runs 14 residues. Germline values: CDR1 MDHEN, CDR2 SYDVKM. This chain's CDR3 is CASNLNRRSDGYTF. The CDR3 DNA sequence: TGTGCCAGCAATTTAAACAGGCGAAGCGATGGCTACACCTTC.

On this clone: Other DNA sequences from this sample encode an identical CDR3 as well. The chain links TRBV28 to TRBJ1-5; no definite D call. The CDR3 covers 11 residues. The germline V and J ends were trimmed by 3 bases and 7 bases, with 4 bases remaining between them. Germline loops: CDR1 MDHEN, CDR2 SYDVKM. As DNA, the CDR3 is TGTGCCAGCAGTTTGGGGCAGCCCCAGCATTTT. This encodes CASSLGQPQHF.

The genes are TRBV7-2 and TRBJ2-7; 11 bases fit TRBD2. V was clipped by 5 bases and J by 3 bases; unmatched bases: 9. Germline V gene data show CDR1 as SGHTA and CDR2 as FQGNSA. There are 16 residues in the CDR3. This CDR3 reads CASSRSSGTSGYEQYF. DNA for the CDR3: TGTGCCAGCAGCAGATCATCCGGGACTAGCGGCTACGAGCAGTACTTC.

The chain couples TRBV30 to TRBJ2-7; tentative D call: TRBD2 (6 bases). Germline V lookup: CDR1 GTSNPN, CDR2 SVGIG (reference sequence). The CDR3 has 13 residues. The V and J ends lost 5 bases and 2 bases respectively, with 13 bases between them. In DNA, the CDR3 is TGTGCCTGGGATTCTAGCGAGACCTACGAGCAGTACTTC. Protein sequence: CAWDSSETYEQYF.

This clone was detected only once. V gene TRBV18 combines with J gene TRBJ1-4; weak D call: TRBD1 (6 bases). The CDR3 totals 16 residues. Deletions cut 3 bases from V and 4 bases from J, with 15 bases between. Germline loops: CDR1 KGHSH, CDR2 LQKENI. CDR3 region: CASSPSPGAINEKLFF. DNA of the CDR3: TGTGCCAGCTCACCGAGCCCAGGGGCCATTAATGAAAAACTGTTTTTT. Full variable domain (rest looked up from reference TRBV18 and TRBJ1-4): NAGVMQNPRHLVRRRGQEARLRCSPMKGHSHVYWYRQLPEEGLKFMVYLQKENIIDESGMPKERFSAEFPKEGPSILRIQQVVRGDSAAYFCASSPSPGAINEKLFFGSGTQLSVL.

The chain recombines TRBV19 with TRBJ1-2, with no clear D. The CDR3 extends over 14 amino acids. V dropped 7 bases and J dropped 8 bases, with 20 bases sitting between them. Germline V gene sequence: CDR1 LNHDA, CDR2 SQIVND (reference sequence). The CDR3 DNA reads TGTGCCAGTAAGCGGGGTGGAAAAGAGGGAGGCTACACCTTC. Encoded protein: CASKRGGKEGGYTF.

J is TRBJ2-1 and V is TRBV9, with 8 positions matching TRBD2. CDR1 SGDLS and CDR2 YYNGEE come from the germline V gene. The J segment lost 0 bases and the V segment lost 2 bases, leaving 7 bases of the junction unmatched. The CDR3 covers 17 residues. The chain's CDR3 is CASSVSLAGSSYNEQFF. Written as DNA, the CDR3 is TGTGCCAGCAGCGTCTCCCTAGCGGGTAGCTCCTACAATGAGCAGTTCTTC.

The V gene is TRBV11-2, the J gene TRBJ2-5, with D unclear. The V gene lost 2 bases and the J gene lost 1 base, with 8 bases spanning the gap. The CDR3 loop spans 14 amino acids. CDR1 is SGHAT and CDR2 is FQNNGV in the germline V gene. The CDR3 is CASSLNVGQETQYF. The CDR3 DNA reads as TGTGCCAGCAGCTTAAATGTGGGCCAAGAGACCCAGTACTTC.

This chain uses TRBV19 with TRBJ2-3, with TRBD2 matching over 10 bases. The CDR3 sequence is 15 residues long. From germline, CDR1 is LNHDA and CDR2 SQIVND (reference sequence). J lost 3 bases, V lost 6 bases, and 6 bases had no gene match. The CDR3 reads CASSTSGIITDTQYF. Written as DNA, the CDR3 is TGTGCCAGTAGCACTAGCGGGATTATAACAGATACGCAGTATTTT.

V usage is TRBV5-4 and J usage is TRBJ2-1; D is tentatively TRBD1 or TRBD2 (5 bases each). The germline CDR1 and CDR2 sequences are SGHNT and YYREEE (reference sequence). The V end was cut by 1 base, the J end by 0 bases, with 14 bases between. There are 17 residues in the CDR3. The CDR3 loop is CASSLPQGANSYNEQFF. As DNA, the CDR3 is TGTGCCAGCAGCTTGCCTCAGGGAGCCAACTCCTACAATGAGCAGTTCTTC.

This clone was recorded a few times. The CDR3 region has the DNA TGTGCCAGCAGCCAAGACCAACAGGGCACCGGGGAGCTGTTTTTT. Its translation: CASSQDQQGTGELFF. The rearrangement joins TRBV4-2 to TRBJ2-2; tentatively, D is TRBD1 (6 bases). Trimming took off 0 bases at V and 4 bases at J, with 9 bases between the two ends. The CDR3 has 15 amino acids. The germline CDR1 and CDR2 sequences are LGHNA and YNFKEQ.

CDR3 protein: CASSSPDRANYGYTF. The DNA of the CDR3 is TGTGCCAGCAGCTCCCCCGACAGGGCTAACTATGGCTACACCTTC. The genes are TRBV7-9 and TRBJ1-2, with TRBD1 identical over 7 bases. This CDR3 spans 15 amino acids. The trim removed 4 bases at V and 0 bases at J, leaving 5 bases unmatched. Looked up from germline, CDR1 is SEHNR and CDR2 is FQNEAQ (reference sequence).

V is TRBV7-2 and J is TRBJ2-4; the D is unclear. V lost 5 bases to trimming and J lost 0 bases, with 11 bases between them. Looked up from germline, CDR1 is SGHTA and CDR2 is FQGNSA. The CDR3 extends over 15 amino acids. The CDR3 DNA reads TGTGCCAGCAGCCAGAACAGTCTAGCCAAAAACATTCAGTACTTC. Translated, it gives CASSQNSLAKNIQYF. The variable domain in full, with the rest retrieved from reference TRBV7-2 and TRBJ2-4, is GAGVSQSPSNKVTEKGKDVELRCDPISGHTALYWYRQSLGQGLEFLIYFQGNSAPDKSGLPSDRFSAERTGGSVSTLTIQRTQQEDSAVYLCASSQNSLAKNIQYFGAGTRLSVL.

This clone was recorded a few times. The chain carries TRBV19 and TRBJ2-3; 8 nucleotides align to TRBD2. V was clipped by 4 bases and J by 2 bases; unmatched bases: 5. The CDR3 sequence is 15 residues long. Germline CDR1 reads LNHDA; CDR2 reads SQIVND (reference sequence). This CDR3 reads CASSRGLAFTDTQYF. The CDR3 bases are TGTGCCAGTAGTAGAGGACTAGCATTCACAGATACGCAGTATTTT.

The rearrangement joins TRBV28 to TRBJ1-3; a weak D match, TRBD1 (5 bases). This CDR3 has 17 amino acids. Looked up from germline, CDR1 is MDHEN and CDR2 is SYDVKM. V lost 6 bases to trimming and J lost 5 bases, with 23 bases between them. Here the CDR3 reads CASSNPAHGGSRNTIYF. The CDR3 bases are TGTGCCAGCAGCAACCCGGCACACGGGGGAAGTAGAAACACCATATATTTT.

The chain employs TRBV29-1 and TRBJ1-1; the D is unclear. Germline CDR1 is SQVTM and CDR2 is ANQGSEA. The ends were cut back, 4 bases at V and 1 base at J, with 7 bases in the middle. CDR3 length equals 12 residues. The DNA of the CDR3 is TGCAGCGTTGTTGTGGGGAACACTGAAGCTTTCTTT. This translates into CSVVVGNTEAFF.

This clone was seen only once. J is TRBJ2-7 and V is TRBV30, with D hard to call. The CDR3 covers 12 residues. Looked up from germline, CDR1 is GTSNPN and CDR2 is SVGIG (reference sequence). The CDR3 region is CDRRFEPYEQYF. In DNA, the CDR3 is TGTGATCGGCGGTTTGAGCCCTACGAGCAGTACTTC.